This TCR beta chain was retrieved from a study of molecular identifiers for immune sequencing clone quantification. Germline V CDR1 and CDR2: KGHDR, SFDVKD. V was trimmed by 3 bases and J by 4 bases, leaving 8 bases between them. The CDR3 covers 13 residues. In TCRdb, the PCR reads were re-called with MiXCR into one record per CDR3 protein. The sample includes 97,000 or so distinct CDR3 sequences, around 30% of them seen just once. Sorted cells numbering about 19,000 to 1,100,000, with 10%, 30% or 50% RNA, yielded the naive CD8 libraries. The sequenced sample consisted of naive CD8+ T cells from blood, with Jurkat cell RNA spiked in. The subset: FACS-sorted CD8+CD4-CCR7+CD45RA+ naive T cells. This sequence was found in a human donor in good health. Some libraries in this study had Jurkat cell RNA spiked in. The chain couples TRBV24-1 to TRBJ1-1; D call uncertain. The CDR3: CATSDLTATEAFF. In DNA form, the CDR3 reads TGTGCCACCAGTGATCTCACAGCCACTGAAGCTTTCTTT.